This T cell receptor beta chain was sequenced in a study of vaccination and CD4 T cells after COVID-19. Study at large: Six males and four females, two Hispanic, made up the convalescents.

This clonotype has just a few counts. The target antigen is unknown. The Oncomine TCR Beta short-read assay sequenced DNA from cultured CD4+ T cells. TCRdb re-called the PCR reads with MiXCR, one entry per CDR3 protein. Among around 18,000 distinct CDR3 sequences listed, roughly 56% were seen once. Trimming took off 2 bases at V and 3 bases at J, with 7 bases between the two ends. The length of the CDR3 is 14 residues. Germline-derived CDR1 and CDR2 are LNHNV and YYDKDF (reference sequence). Treatment defined: approximately nine-day PBMC culture with coronavirus spike peptide pools or control peptides (ViraFEST assay).

What was sequenced was CD4+ T cells from blood, cultured in vitro. The source of this sequence is a human donor who had recovered from COVID-19. The V and J genes are TRBV15 and TRBJ1-4; TRBD1 might be the D (5 bases). CDR3 DNA sequence: TGTGCCACCAGCAGACAGGGCCCTAATGAAAAACTGTTTTTT. It specifies CATSRQGPNEKLFF.